This TCR beta chain stems from a study of blood T cell repertoires in COVID-19. As for the study in general: Sites in the United States, Italy and Spain provided acute and convalescent COVID-19 samples. PBMCs, B-cell-depleted T cells, or T cells provided the cDNA or gDNA that made up the material.

V was clipped by 7 bases and J by 6 bases; unmatched bases: 7. CDR3 length: 14 residues. CDR1 is SNHLY and CDR2 is FYNNEI in the germline V gene. The sample holds a few counts of this clone. Per the original data handling: Amplification of reference gene primers provided the estimated nucleated cell counts. Clones were sequenced by immunoSEQ multiplex PCR, and TCRdb holds only the in-frame ones, with some missing. The V and J calls and clone size come from that table; D and trimming were worked out from the DNA. The table lists more than 95,000 clones, just over 85% of them singletons. The V gene is TRBV2, the J gene TRBJ1-4, with 8 bases matching TRBD1. The sequence derives from a woman aged 55-70 years in a cohort sampled during active or convalescent COVID-19. The sample consisted of peripheral blood. The CDR3 DNA reads TGTGCCAGCATTCCGCAGGGGGCGCATGAAAAACTGTTTTTT. Amino acids: CASIPQGAHEKLFF.